A single sample gave rise to the 32 T cell receptor beta chains below, sequenced in a study of blood T cells in healthy people across ages. A second 7 to 11 cycle PCR used barcoded and J-beta primers. From the 5' RACE reads, TCRdb called clonotypes with MiXCR, one entry per CDR3 protein. The table shows 1.5 million to 2 million distinct CDR3 sequences, with roughly 28% occurring only once. Sequencing used blood. The source is a woman in her thirties in good health.

This clonotype showed up just a few times. The chain employs TRBV5-1 and TRBJ2-3; TRBD2 matches 10 bases. Germline CDR1 is SGHRS and CDR2 is YFSETQ. The CDR3 is 17 amino acids. V lost 4 bases, J lost 2 bases, and 10 bases stayed unmatched. CDR3: CASSKWGAGGTTDTQYF. In nucleotides, the CDR3 is TGCGCCAGCAGCAAATGGGGAGCGGGGGGGACCACAGATACGCAGTATTTT.

This clonotype was observed a handful of times. The chain is built from TRBV2 and TRBJ1-6; D is unresolved. Trimming pared 6 bases from V and 0 bases from J, leaving 6 bases between. CDR3 length: 14 amino acids. The germline gives CDR1 SNHLY, CDR2 FYNNEI. This CDR3 reads CASSGRSYNSPLHF. The CDR3 coding sequence is TGTGCCAGCAGCGGTCGCTCCTATAATTCACCCCTCCACTTT. The full variable domain, with the rest looked up from reference TRBV2 and TRBJ1-6, is EPEVTQTPSHQVTQMGQEVILRCVPISNHLYFYWYRQILGQKVEFLVSFYNNEISEKSEIFDDQFSVERPDGSNFTLKIRSTKLEDSAMYFCASSGRSYNSPLHFGNGTRLTVT.

This rearrangement joins TRBV29-1 to TRBJ2-3, with D possibly being TRBD1 (5 bases). V was trimmed by 6 bases and J by 3 bases, leaving 13 bases between them. Germline CDR1 reads SQVTM; CDR2 reads ANQGSEA. This CDR3 contains 13 residues. The CDR3: CSVVVGRTDTQYF. The CDR3 nucleotides read TGCAGCGTCGTTGTGGGGCGTACAGATACGCAGTATTTT.

The V call is TRBV20-1, the J call TRBJ2-7; TRBD1 aligns across 9 bases. V lost 7 bases, J lost 4 bases, and 17 bases stayed unmatched. Per the germline V gene, CDR1 is DFQATT and CDR2 is SNEGSKA (reference sequence). The CDR3 covers 16 residues. CDR3 region: CSVRIVGRDRVYEQYF. The DNA of the CDR3 is TGCAGTGTCAGAATCGTTGGCCGGGACAGGGTGTACGAGCAGTACTTC.

This clonotype occurred a few times. V is TRBV2 and J is TRBJ1-2, with D tentatively TRBD1 (5 bases). With 5 bases removed from V and 1 base from J, the gap between germline ends came to 11 bases. Germline V gene data show CDR1 as SNHLY and CDR2 as FYNNEI. The CDR3 is made up of 14 amino acids. DNA of the CDR3: TGTGCCAGCAGTAATAGACAGCTTAACTATGGCTACACCTTC. Translating gives CASSNRQLNYGYTF.

The sample holds a few counts of this clonotype. V and J are TRBV20-1 and TRBJ2-5; TRBD2 matches 8 bases. J lost 5 bases, V lost 6 bases, and 20 bases had no gene match. CDR3 length equals 17 residues. CDR1 is DFQATT, CDR2 SNEGSKA, per germline (reference sequence). The CDR3 DNA is TGCAGTGCGAAGTGGGTCCTAGCGGGCACCCGGAGGGAGACCCAGTACTTC. It codes for CSAKWVLAGTRRETQYF.

This sequence joins TRBV7-8 and TRBJ2-5; no clear D. The germline V gene has CDR1 SGHVS and CDR2 FQNEAQ. Trimming cost V 2 bases and J 2 bases, with 15 bases left between them. The CDR3 contains 16 residues. The CDR3 DNA is TGTGCCAGCAGCTTATGGTCAGGTGTCGCACAAGAGACCCAGTACTTC. As protein: CASSLWSGVAQETQYF.

The chain uses TRBV29-1 and TRBJ2-1; D uncertain. V was cut by 8 bases and J by 15 bases, with 11 bases left in between. From germline, CDR1 is SQVTM and CDR2 ANQGSEA. This CDR3 has 8 amino acids. The CDR3 region has the DNA TGCAGCCCTGGTCCTCCGTTCTTC. It specifies CSPGPPFF.

The chain carries TRBV10-3 and TRBJ2-7, with D perhaps TRBD2 (7 bases). CDR3 size: 16 residues. Germline CDR1 is ENHRY and CDR2 is SYGVKD. Trimming left V 3 bases short and J 3 bases short, with 18 bases between. The CDR3 DNA is TGTGCCATCAGTGATAGCGGGTCCCCCAGGGGCTACGAGCAGTACTTC. The encoded protein is CAISDSGSPRGYEQYF.

In its sample, this clonotype was seen many times. CDR3 in DNA: TGTGCCAGCAGTTTAGTCGGGTCCGGTGAGCAGTTCTTC. Translating gives CASSLVGSGEQFF. J is TRBJ2-1 and V is TRBV12-3 or TRBV12-4, with D unclear. V dropped 1 base and J dropped 9 bases, with 10 bases sitting between them. This CDR3 spans 13 amino acids.

This clonotype was seen many times. V usage is TRBV12-3 or TRBV12-4 and J usage is TRBJ2-7; D is tentatively TRBD1 or TRBD2 (5 bases each). Trimming removed 3 bases at V and 7 bases at J, with 22 bases between. The CDR3 runs to 16 residues. CDR3 DNA: TGTGCCAGCAGTTTGGGAGATCAGGGTCGTGGCGGGGAGCAGTACTTC. Translation: CASSLGDQGRGGEQYF.

This clonotype was detected many times. The rearrangement links TRBV6-5 to TRBJ2-1; no firm D call. Germline CDR1 MNHEY, CDR2 SVGAGI. The CDR3 has 15 amino acids. Trimming stripped 0 bases from V and 3 bases from J, with 9 bases between. The CDR3 is CASSYSAQFYNEQFF. The DNA of the CDR3 is TGTGCCAGCAGTTACTCGGCCCAGTTCTACAATGAGCAGTTCTTC.

The chain combines TRBV24-1 with TRBJ2-3; D gene unclear. This CDR3 spans 16 amino acids. V gave up 3 bases and J gave up 4 bases, with 16 bases separating them. Germline-derived CDR1 and CDR2 are KGHDR and SFDVKD. CDR3 loop: CATSDPMRGYPDTQYF. Written as DNA, the CDR3 is TGTGCCACCAGTGATCCCATGCGAGGTTACCCAGATACGCAGTATTTT.

The chain has TRBV30 and TRBJ2-6; 7 bases line up with TRBD1. Trimming removed 6 bases from V and 0 bases from J; junction bases left unmatched: 8. The CDR3 length is 16 residues. Germline CDR1 and CDR2: GTSNPN and SVGIG (reference sequence). The CDR3 DNA reads as TGTGCCTGCACCCGACAGGGTCTCTCTGGGGCCAACGTCCTGACTTTC. Protein product: CACTRQGLSGANVLTF.

With respect to this clonotype: This could be a read error, since a much larger clone is one nucleotide away. The chain is built from TRBV7-3 and TRBJ1-1; D gene uncertain. Germline loops: CDR1 SGHTA, CDR2 FQGTGA. The CDR3 is 12 residues long. For the CDR3, the DNA is TGTGCCTGCAGCTCTCTGTCGGAACCAGCTTTCTTT. Encoded protein: CACSSLSEPAFF. The whole variable domain, filled in from reference TRBV7-3 and TRBJ1-1, reads GAGVSQTPSNKVTEKGKYVELRCDPISGHTALYWYRQSLGQGPEFLIYFQGTGAADDSGLPNDRFFAVRPEGSVSTLKIQRTERGDSAVYLCACSSLSEPAFFGQGTRLTVV.

This clonotype was seen repeatedly, ten times or more. The J gene is TRBJ2-3, the V gene TRBV7-9; D ambiguous. Trimming left V 1 base short and J 4 bases short, with 9 bases between. The CDR3 runs 14 residues. CDR1 SEHNR and CDR2 FQNEAQ come from the germline V gene (reference sequence). CDR3 protein: CASSLGTPSDTQYF. The CDR3 DNA reads as TGTGCCAGCAGCTTAGGAACTCCATCAGATACGCAGTATTTT.

The rearrangement uses TRBV7-2 and TRBJ2-2; the match to TRBD1 covers 8 bases. The CDR3 is 15 residues long. The ends lost 1 base at V and 7 bases at J; junction bases unmatched: 5. Germline lookup yields CDR1 SGHTA and CDR2 FQGNSA. CDR3 residues: CASSLGTGLGGELFF. CDR3 in DNA: TGTGCCAGCAGCTTAGGGACAGGGCTAGGCGGGGAGCTGTTTTTT.

This clonotype was detected ten times or more. The chain joins TRBV27 to TRBJ2-1; TRBD2 matches 8 bases. Germline CDR1 is MNHEY and CDR2 is SMNVEV (reference sequence). The CDR3 totals 15 residues. Trimming cost V 5 bases and J 6 bases; bases outside gene matches: 9. This CDR3 is CASSLYSGNVNEQFF. Here the CDR3 DNA reads TGTGCCAGCAGTCTATATAGCGGGAACGTCAATGAGCAGTTCTTC.

V usage is TRBV14 and J usage is TRBJ1-2; the match to TRBD1 covers 7 bases. Trimming took 2 bases from V and 8 from J; bases not matched to a gene: 8. The CDR3 has 14 residues. Germline V lookup: CDR1 SGHDN, CDR2 FVKESK. The CDR3 spells CASSQFTGDSGYTF. In nucleotides, the CDR3 is TGTGCCAGCAGCCAATTCACAGGGGATAGCGGCTACACCTTC.

For this clonotype: At one end, the junction sequence differs from germline, possibly due to a read error. This chain links TRBV5-1 with TRBJ2-1; 10 nucleotides agree with TRBD1. The CDR3 has 17 amino acids. Per the germline V gene, CDR1 is SGHRS and CDR2 is YFSETQ. CDR3 sequence (DNA): TGCGCCAGCAGCTTGGCCAAGGGGACAGGGGTCTACAATGGGCAGTTCTTC. As protein: CASSLAKGTGVYNGQFF.

This clonotype was found a few times. The rearrangement uses TRBV20-1 and TRBJ1-1, with TRBD1 matching over 7 bases. Germline V gene data show CDR1 as DFQATT and CDR2 as SNEGSKA (reference sequence). Unmatched junction bases numbered 6, after V lost 4 bases and J lost 4 bases. The CDR3 runs to 13 residues. CDR3 amino acids: CSATRQGITEAFF. As DNA, the CDR3 is TGCAGTGCTACTCGACAGGGAATCACTGAAGCTTTCTTT.

This clonotype was seen just once. The genes are TRBV30 and TRBJ1-5; a weak D match, TRBD1 (5 bases). Per the germline V gene, CDR1 is GTSNPN and CDR2 is SVGIG (reference sequence). V lost 2 bases to trimming and J lost 7 bases, with 15 bases between them. The length of the CDR3 is 14 residues. The DNA of the CDR3 is TGTGCCTGGAGTCAGGGATACTCAAGACAGCCCCAGCATTTT. Protein product: CAWSQGYSRQPQHF. Looking up the rest from reference TRBV30 and TRBJ1-5 gives the full variable domain: SQTIHQWPATLVQPVGSPLSLECTVEGTSNPNLYWYRQAAGRGLQLLFYSVGIGQISSEVPQNLSASRPQDRQFILSSKKLLLSDSGFYLCAWSQGYSRQPQHFGDGTRLSIL.

This clonotype was recorded at least ten times. The CDR3 protein is CSARDPVTGVYSPLHF. CDR3 in DNA: TGCAGTGCTAGAGATCCAGTGACAGGGGTTTATTCACCCCTCCACTTT. This chain uses TRBV20-1 with TRBJ1-6, with TRBD1 matching over 8 bases. Trimming took 0 bases from V and 8 from J; bases not matched to a gene: 9. The CDR3 runs 16 residues. Germline assignment: CDR1 DFQATT and CDR2 SNEGSKA (reference sequence).

This clonotype was observed a few times. This chain connects TRBV29-1 to TRBJ1-1, with 7 bases fitting TRBD1. Germline loops: CDR1 SQVTM, CDR2 ANQGSEA. V dropped 5 bases and J dropped 5; count of bases not matched to a gene: 8. The CDR3 spans 13 residues. The DNA of the CDR3 is TGCAGCGTTCAGGGGGAGCTGGGGACTGAAGCTTTCTTT. Encoded protein: CSVQGELGTEAFF.

This clonotype was counted at least ten times. This sequence joins TRBV29-1 and TRBJ1-2; D perhaps matches TRBD1 (5 bases). Germline assignment: CDR1 SQVTM and CDR2 ANQGSEA. The CDR3 length is 12 residues. V shed 4 bases and J shed 4 bases, with 10 bases lying between them. The CDR3 nucleotides are TGCAGCGTTGTGCAGGGAGCCTATGGCTACACCTTC. Amino acids: CSVVQGAYGYTF.

This clonotype occurred a few times. This chain uses TRBV3-1 with TRBJ1-4, with 7 bases matching TRBD1. J was trimmed by 4 bases and V by 3 bases; bases with no gene match: 8. Per germline, CDR1 LGHDT and CDR2 YNNKEL (reference sequence). The CDR3 is 16 residues long. The CDR3 DNA follows: TGTGCCAGCAGCCAGACGACAGGGAGGAGTAATGAAAAACTGTTTTTT. Translation: CASSQTTGRSNEKLFF.

This clonotype was detected many times. V is TRBV6-1 and J is TRBJ2-1, with 9 bases identical to TRBD1. This CDR3 comprises 14 residues. The germline CDR1 and CDR2 sequences are MNHNS and SASEGT. With V trimmed by 7 bases and J by 4 bases, 5 bases remained unmatched. CDR3 sequence: CASTRDRDYNEQFF. As DNA, the CDR3 is TGTGCCAGCACCCGGGACAGGGATTACAATGAGCAGTTCTTC.

The gene calls are TRBV12-3 or TRBV12-4 and TRBJ2-2, with a tentative D call TRBD1 (6 bases). Trimming took off 4 bases at V and 6 bases at J, with 21 bases between the two ends. The CDR3 totals 17 residues. DNA of the CDR3: TGTGCCAGCAGTTCCACCGGGACACTAACTTACCCCGGGGAGCTGTTTTTT. It specifies CASSSTGTLTYPGELFF.

The J gene is TRBJ1-6, the V gene TRBV6-6, with 7 nucleotides matching TRBD1. Looked up from germline, CDR1 is MNHNY and CDR2 is SVGAGI (reference sequence). The V gene end was trimmed by 7 bases and the J gene end by 5 bases; junction bases not matched to a gene: 8. This CDR3 comprises 15 residues. In DNA, the CDR3 is TGTGCCAGCACTCTCGCCGGGACAGATAATTCACCCCTCCACTTT. It encodes CASTLAGTDNSPLHF.

A note on this clonotype: A read error may produce the germline difference seen at one junction end. The chain uses TRBV10-3 and TRBJ2-5; the D is unclear. The germline V gene has CDR1 ENHRY and CDR2 SYGVKD. This CDR3 has 15 residues. The CDR3, as DNA: TGTGCCATCAGTAAGTCGTCAGGTGATCAAGAGACCCAGTACTTC. Protein sequence: CAISKSSGDQETQYF.

The chain links TRBV20-1 to TRBJ2-1; D is unclear. The last part of the DNA fits TRBJ2-7 better; the J call may be wrong. There are 18 residues in the CDR3. CDR1 is DFQATT, CDR2 SNEGSKA, per germline (reference sequence). The CDR3 here is CSARWVALTESSYNEQYF. As DNA, the CDR3 is TGCAGTGCTAGATGGGTGGCTCTCACGGAGAGCTCCTACAATGAGCAGTACTTC.

This clonotype came up a few times. V usage is TRBV12-3 or TRBV12-4 and J usage is TRBJ2-5, with TRBD1 identical over 9 bases. The CDR3 spans 15 residues. Trimming removed 6 bases from V and 5 bases from J; junction bases left unmatched: 10. CDR3 loop: CASRPPGQGGETQYF. Written as DNA, the CDR3 is TGTGCCAGCAGACCGCCGGGACAGGGTGGGGAGACCCAGTACTTC.